Below, 10 T cell receptor beta chains from the same sample are listed, as sequenced in a study of identical twins. TCRdb independently ran MiXCR on the 5' RACE reads; one entry per CDR3 protein. The table has 550,000 to 800,000 distinct CDR3 sequences, 7.1% seen once; the top ten hold roughly 1.6%. Another study also made use of these data, one on yellow fever vaccine responses in identical twins.

Sequenced material: PBMCs. These receptors all stem from a woman younger than 30 in good health.

The CDR3 loop reads CASSYSGRETQYF. The CDR3 DNA reads as TGTGCCAGCAGTTACTCAGGAAGGGAGACCCAGTACTTC. The chain uses TRBV6-2 or TRBV6-3 and TRBJ2-5; D unresolved. Trimming shortened V by 0 bases and J by 5 bases, and 7 bases separated the two germline ends. Germline V gene lookup returns CDR1 MNHEY and CDR2 SVGEGT. This CDR3 has 13 amino acids.

This clonotype was seen at least ten times. The V and J genes are TRBV4-1 and TRBJ1-6; D possibly corresponds to TRBD1 (5 bases). This CDR3 region has 14 residues. Trimming removed 3 bases at V and 10 bases at J, with 13 bases between. Germline CDR1 reads MGHRA; CDR2 reads YSYEKL. For the CDR3, the DNA is TGCGCCAGCAGCCATGTGGGGGGACCATCACCCCTCCACTTT. It is translated as CASSHVGGPSPLHF.

This clonotype was seen repeatedly, ten times or more. The V gene is TRBV3-1, the J gene TRBJ1-1, with TRBD1 as a possible D gene (5 bases). CDR1 is LGHDT and CDR2 is YNNKEL in the germline V gene (reference sequence). The CDR3 consists of 14 residues. Trimming left V 0 bases short and J 8 bases short, with 13 bases between. In DNA form, the CDR3 reads TGTGCCAGCAGCCAAGACATCTTTGGGGGGGAAGCTTTCTTT. Residues: CASSQDIFGGEAFF.

The chain combines TRBV3-1 with TRBJ2-7, with TRBD2 matching over 10 bases. V gave up 0 bases and J gave up 4 bases; unmatched junction bases: 6. Per the germline V gene, CDR1 is LGHDT and CDR2 is YNNKEL (reference sequence). This CDR3 contains 16 residues. This chain's CDR3 is CASSQEGAGGPYEQYF. CDR3 sequence (DNA): TGTGCCAGCAGCCAAGAGGGAGCGGGAGGGCCTTACGAGCAGTACTTC.

This clonotype has at least ten counts. V gene TRBV5-1 combines with J gene TRBJ2-7; 7 bases line up with TRBD1. Losses at the gene ends were 3 bases for V and 2 bases for J; bases not matched to a gene: 5. Germline values: CDR1 SGHRS, CDR2 YFSETQ. The CDR3 has 14 amino acids. This CDR3 is CASSSTGAPYEQYF. The CDR3 coding sequence is TGCGCCAGCAGCTCTACAGGGGCGCCCTACGAGCAGTACTTC.

This clonotype came up many times. The CDR3 reads CSAPKGQETQYF. As DNA, the CDR3 is TGCAGTGCCCCCAAGGGGCAAGAGACCCAGTACTTC. The chain employs TRBV20-1 and TRBJ2-5; a possible D gene is TRBD1 (5 bases). Germline values: CDR1 DFQATT, CDR2 SNEGSKA (reference sequence). This CDR3 is built from 12 residues. V was trimmed by 6 bases and J by 2 bases, leaving 10 bases between them.

In its sample, this clonotype was seen many times. V usage is TRBV15 and J usage is TRBJ2-7, with D possibly being TRBD1 or TRBD2 (5 bases each). The CDR3 is 15 residues long. The V and J ends lost 7 bases and 2 bases respectively, with 18 bases between them. CDR1 is LNHNV, CDR2 YYDKDF, per germline (reference sequence). The CDR3: CATTPGPKPPYEQYF. The CDR3, as DNA: TGTGCCACCACACCGGGACCCAAACCTCCCTACGAGCAGTACTTC.

As regards this clonotype: Given a much more abundant clone one base away, this may be a read error. CDR3 region: CTIGQNTEAFF. CDR3 DNA sequence: TGTACCATCGGGCAGAACACTGAAGCTTTCTTT. The chain carries TRBV10-3 and TRBJ1-1; D is undetermined. The CDR3 covers 11 residues. Per germline, CDR1 ENHRY and CDR2 SYGVKD.

This clonotype appeared many times. V usage is TRBV12-3 or TRBV12-4 and J usage is TRBJ1-5; no clear D gene. The CDR3 runs to 12 residues. Between the trimmed V and J ends, which lost 5 bases and 9 bases, there was a span of 11 bases. The CDR3 DNA reads as TGTGCCAGCAGTGGAGGTGGTGGGCCCCAGCATTTT. Its protein is CASSGGGGPQHF.

This clonotype was observed at least ten times. The chain combines TRBV7-9 with TRBJ1-3; D is unresolved. The germline V gene encodes CDR1 SEHNR and CDR2 FQNEAQ (reference sequence). Trimming shortened V by 0 bases and J by 4 bases, and 1 base separated the two germline ends. This CDR3 region has 12 residues. CDR3 amino acids: CASSLAGNTIYF. The CDR3 DNA sequence: TGTGCCAGCAGCTTAGCCGGAAACACCATATATTTT.